The text below deals with one T cell receptor (beta chain). Its antigen is still unknown. The protocol was immunoSEQ multiplex PCR, while the TCRdb copy is restricted to in-frame clones and leaves out a portion. This table has 20,000 to 25,000 clones, roughly 94% appearing once. This entry belongs to a study of PD-1 blockade in classical Hodgkin lymphoma. Study-level findings and limits: Repertoire differences have undefined causes, possibly disease activity or prior therapy. Healthy donors were reported to have higher baseline TCR diversity than newly diagnosed patients.

Time point: newly diagnosed, previously untreated cHL patient sample. The comparison group had newly diagnosed, previously untreated classical Hodgkin lymphoma. The TCR was taken from a human donor with classical Hodgkin lymphoma. What was sequenced was peripheral blood mononuclear cells (PBMCs).

CDR3 bases: TGTGCCAGCAGTTTCCGCGTGTTCTACGAGCAGTACTTC. It is translated as CASSFRVFYEQYF. The chain links TRBV6-6 to TRBJ2-7; no reliable D call. Deletions cut 4 bases from V and 3 bases from J, with 10 bases between. Per germline, CDR1 MNHNY and CDR2 SVGAGI (reference sequence). The CDR3 spans 13 residues.